Shown below are 14 T cell receptor beta chains from a single sample sequenced in a study of blood T cell repertoires in COVID-19. Produced via immunoSEQ multiplex PCR; TCRdb's table is partial and in-frame only. This table has about 280,000 clones, around 83% appearing once. The sample consisted of PBMCs or T cells enriched from blood (not recorded which). The receptors shown here come from a man aged 35 to 55 who had been exposed to COVID-19.

This sequence joins TRBV18 and TRBJ1-1; the D is unclear. Trimming took off 4 bases at V and 7 bases at J, with 16 bases between the two ends. CDR1 KGHSH and CDR2 LQKENI come from the germline V gene. The CDR3 has 14 residues. The CDR3 nucleotides read TGTGCCAGCTCACGTCTAACTATAGCTAATGAAGCTTTCTTT. Amino acid sequence: CASSRLTIANEAFF.

This chain links TRBV28 with TRBJ2-7; TRBD2 agrees at 13 bases. Unmatched junction bases numbered 8, after V lost 5 bases and J lost 4 bases. There are 16 residues in the CDR3. CDR1 is MDHEN, CDR2 SYDVKM, per germline. The CDR3 here is CASSPTTLAGGYEQYF. The CDR3 DNA reads as TGTGCCAGCAGTCCGACGACACTAGCGGGAGGGTACGAGCAGTACTTC. Complete variable domain (other parts from reference TRBV28 and TRBJ2-7): DVKVTQSSRYLVKRTGEKVFLECVQDMDHENMFWYRQDPGLGLRLIYFSYDVKMKEKGDIPEGYSVSREKKERFSLILESASTNQTSMYLCASSPTTLAGGYEQYFGPGTRLTVT.

The V gene is TRBV2, the J gene TRBJ2-6; tentatively, D is TRBD2 (5 bases). Germline V lookup: CDR1 SNHLY, CDR2 FYNNEI. This CDR3 is 14 amino acids long. The V gene lost 11 bases and the J gene lost 0 bases, with 11 bases spanning the gap. CDR3 bases: TGTGCCGGGAAGGAGGACTCTGGGGCCAACGTCCTGACTTTC. Protein: CAGKEDSGANVLTF.

The J gene is TRBJ2-1, the V gene TRBV27; TRBD2 agrees at 9 bases. Germline V gives CDR1 MNHEY, CDR2 SMNVEV (reference sequence). Unmatched junction bases numbered 11, after V lost 4 bases and J lost 7 bases. The CDR3 runs to 16 residues. The CDR3 protein is CASSSLGTAGGNEQFF. The CDR3 coding sequence is TGTGCCAGCAGTTCCCTGGGGACTGCGGGGGGGAATGAGCAGTTCTTC.

The chain combines TRBV30 with TRBJ1-6, with 9 nucleotides matching TRBD1. The CDR3 extends over 14 amino acids. Unmatched junction bases numbered 8, after V lost 1 base and J lost 13 bases. CDR1 is GTSNPN and CDR2 is SVGIG in the germline V gene (reference sequence). In nucleotides, the CDR3 is TGTGCCTGGAGTGGGGGGACAGGGAGAATCCCCCTCCACTTT. It codes for CAWSGGTGRIPLHF.

The chain uses TRBV9 and TRBJ2-1, with TRBD2 matching 14 bases. The CDR3 sequence is 16 residues long. Germline loops: CDR1 SGDLS, CDR2 YYNGEE. J was trimmed by 3 bases and V by 4 bases; bases with no gene match: 3. CDR3 sequence: CASSPGTSGGYNEQFF. DNA for the CDR3: TGTGCCAGCAGCCCCGGGACTAGCGGGGGCTACAATGAGCAGTTCTTC.

A few counts support this clone. V usage is TRBV27 and J usage is TRBJ2-5; 10 bases agree with TRBD2. This CDR3 has 15 amino acids. The trim removed 5 bases at V and 5 bases at J, leaving 8 bases unmatched. Per germline, CDR1 MNHEY and CDR2 SMNVEV (reference sequence). The CDR3 bases are TGTGCCAGCAGTCTCACTAGCGGGATGTTCGAGACCCAGTACTTC. It is translated as CASSLTSGMFETQYF.

The genes are TRBV24-1 and TRBJ2-1, with a possible D match to TRBD1 (6 bases). Trimming pared 4 bases from V and 8 bases from J, leaving 17 bases between. The CDR3 covers 15 residues. CDR1 is KGHDR and CDR2 is SFDVKD in the germline V gene. The CDR3 loop reads CATSDHDRQADEQFF. DNA of the CDR3: TGTGCCACCAGTGACCACGACCGACAGGCCGATGAGCAGTTCTTC.

This chain links TRBV5-1 with TRBJ1-4; D unclear. This CDR3 has 19 residues. Germline loops: CDR1 SGHRS, CDR2 YFSETQ. V lost 0 bases and J lost 4, with 22 bases in between. CDR3: CASSLGAFRRTFNNEKLFF. In DNA, the CDR3 is TGCGCCAGCAGCTTGGGGGCCTTTAGGAGGACCTTTAATAATGAAAAACTGTTTTTT.

The chain is built from TRBV2 and TRBJ2-2; 11 nucleotides line up with TRBD1. The CDR3 totals 15 residues. Trimming removed 6 bases from V and 4 bases from J; junction bases left unmatched: 4. Germline V gives CDR1 SNHLY, CDR2 FYNNEI. The CDR3: CASRDRGLGTGELFF. Here the CDR3 DNA reads TGTGCCAGCAGGGACAGGGGGCTGGGCACCGGGGAGCTGTTTTTT. Full variable domain (missing parts from reference TRBV2 and TRBJ2-2): EPEVTQTPSHQVTQMGQEVILRCVPISNHLYFYWYRQILGQKVEFLVSFYNNEISEKSEIFDDQFSVERPDGSNFTLKIRSTKLEDSAMYFCASRDRGLGTGELFFGEGSRLTVL.

The chain uses TRBV29-1 and TRBJ2-7, with a tentative D call TRBD2 (5 bases). Between the trimmed V and J ends, which lost 7 bases and 4 bases, there was a span of 11 bases. The CDR3 spans 11 residues. Germline V gene sequence: CDR1 SQVTM, CDR2 ANQGSEA. Here the CDR3 DNA reads TGCAGCGGACGGGGTTTGTACGAGCAGTACTTC. Its protein product is CSGRGLYEQYF.

The rearrangement uses TRBV30 and TRBJ1-6, with D uncertain. The CDR3 consists of 13 residues. Looked up from germline, CDR1 is GTSNPN and CDR2 is SVGIG (reference sequence). The V and J ends lost 0 bases and 10 bases respectively, with 10 bases between them. In DNA form, the CDR3 reads TGTGCCTGGAGTGTACGAGGGAACTCACCCCTCCACTTT. Its protein product is CAWSVRGNSPLHF.

For the CDR3, the DNA is TGTGCCAGCAGCTTGGCCGGTCCTGGGACAGGGTATGATGGCTACACCTTC. Encoded protein: CASSLAGPGTGYDGYTF. This chain uses TRBV5-5 with TRBJ1-2, with 9 nucleotides matching TRBD1. In germline, CDR1 is SGHKS, CDR2 YYEKEE (reference sequence). Trimming removed 0 bases from V and 6 bases from J; junction bases left unmatched: 12. This CDR3 contains 17 residues.

This chain links TRBV19 with TRBJ1-3, with unresolved D. The ends were cut back, 10 bases at V and 0 bases at J, with 10 bases in the middle. Germline loops: CDR1 LNHDA, CDR2 SQIVND (reference sequence). The CDR3 extends over 13 amino acids. The CDR3 protein is CATSRNSGNTIYF. CDR3 nucleotide sequence: TGTGCCACTTCGAGGAACTCTGGAAACACCATATATTTT.